This T cell receptor beta chain was captured in a study of cytomegalovirus exposure and HLA in healthy donors. Study findings and constraints: Some segments of the V type, notably TRBV6-2 and TRBV6-3, were excluded as indistinguishable. Per a later analysis, HLA-associated TCR beta chains showed more clonal expansion than other, equally common TCR beta chains.

Concerning this clone itself: Its antigen remains unknown.

Both 60 Vbeta primers and 13 Jbeta primers went into the PCR. Per the original data handling: Later, an analysis found some 80 million unique TCR beta chains, and about 10 million of these were shared. Some clones are missing from TCRdb's copy, which holds only in-frame ones; the method was immunoSEQ multiplex PCR. V, J and clone size derive from that table, while D and trimming were established from the DNA sequence. The table lists 50,000 to 65,000 clones, approximately 75% of them singletons. The CDR3 is 19 amino acids. The junction had 6 bases not matched to a gene; V was cut back by 3 bases and J by 0 bases. The germline gives CDR1 KGHSH, CDR2 LQKENI.

Source material: PBMCs. J is TRBJ2-2 and V is TRBV18; 14 positions match TRBD2. This sequence was found in a man aged 50-59 years in good health and CMV-seropositive. CDR3 region: CASSPRTSGGSANTGELFF. CDR3 DNA: TGTGCCAGCTCACCCCGGACTAGCGGGGGGTCCGCGAACACCGGGGAGCTGTTTTTT.